Below, 20 T cell receptor beta chains from the same sample are listed, as sequenced in a study of T cells in Graves' hyperthyroidism and ophthalmopathy. TCR beta CDR3 regions were amplified from RNA transcripts. Primed by the HTBI set, a first-round RT-PCR was run on the TCR CDR3. Each CDR3 protein gets one entry after TCRdb re-called the multiplex PCR reads with MiXCR. The sample records a few hundred thousand distinct CDR3 sequences, approximately 14% being singletons. Material for sequencing was blood. The receptors shown here come from a woman aged 40-49 years with Graves' hyperthyroidism.

Ten or more counts support this clonotype. In DNA, the CDR3 is TGCAGTGCTAGACAGGGGGCAAGGGAGCTGTTTTTT. Protein product: CSARQGARELFF. J is TRBJ2-2 and V is TRBV20-1; 8 bases map to TRBD1. This CDR3 comprises 12 residues. CDR1 and CDR2 (germline): DFQATT, SNEGSKA (reference sequence). V was pared by 2 bases and J by 9 bases, with 2 bases of the junction left unmatched.

The chain carries TRBV4-1 and TRBJ2-7; 7 nucleotides match TRBD2. This CDR3 region has 14 residues. Germline V CDR1 and CDR2: MGHRA, YSYEKL. V shed 5 bases, J shed 0 bases, and the junction held 4 bases outside the gene matches. CDR3 sequence (DNA): TGCGCCAGCAGCTTCCGGGACTACTCCTACGAGCAGTACTTC. Translated, it gives CASSFRDYSYEQYF.

The chain couples TRBV20-1 to TRBJ2-2; tentatively, D is TRBD2 (6 bases). Per the germline V gene, CDR1 is DFQATT and CDR2 is SNEGSKA (reference sequence). The CDR3 sequence is 16 residues long. V was trimmed by 2 bases and J by 5 bases, leaving 18 bases between them. The DNA for the CDR3 is TGCAGTGCTAGATCGGCGGGACGGCCGGGGACCGGGGAGCTGTTTTTT. Translation: CSARSAGRPGTGELFF.

This clonotype was counted many times. V is TRBV7-8 and J is TRBJ2-7; D is unresolved. Germline CDR1 and CDR2: SGHVS and FQNEAQ. The CDR3 length is 13 residues. V was shortened by 5 bases and J by 2 bases, with 10 bases between the two germline ends. The CDR3 spells CASSTDKPYEQYF. CDR3 in DNA: TGTGCCAGCAGCACTGACAAGCCCTACGAGCAGTACTTC.

J is TRBJ2-6 and V is TRBV9; 9 bases match TRBD2. The ends lost 1 base at V and 1 base at J; junction bases unmatched: 6. The CDR3 is 18 amino acids. CDR1 is SGDLS, CDR2 YYNGEE, per germline. CDR3 region: CASSVRREGISGANVLTF. CDR3 DNA: TGTGCCAGCAGCGTAAGGCGGGAGGGAATTTCTGGGGCCAACGTCCTGACTTTC. The entire variable domain, with the rest obtained from reference TRBV9 and TRBJ2-6, is as follows: DSGVTQTPKHLITATGQRVTLRCSPRSGDLSVYWYQQSLDQGLQFLIQYYNGEERAKGNILERFSAQQFPDLHSELNLSSLELGDSALYFCASSVRREGISGANVLTFGAGSRLTVL.

In this sample, this clonotype turned up a few times. The rearrangement joins TRBV18 to TRBJ1-6; D is ambiguous. Per the germline V gene, CDR1 is KGHSH and CDR2 is LQKENI. CDR3 size: 16 residues. Deletions cut 5 bases from V and 7 bases from J, with 18 bases between. CDR3 nucleotides: TGTGCCAGCTCATCCCACGGGATCAATGACAATTCACCCCTCCACTTT. Its protein is CASSSHGINDNSPLHF.

This clonotype showed up many times. The CDR3 reads CASGLADTGYNSPLHF. The CDR3 DNA is TGTGCTAGTGGTCTCGCGGACACGGGATATAATTCACCCCTCCACTTT. The rearrangement uses TRBV12-5 and TRBJ1-6; possible D gene TRBD1, 5 bases. CDR3 length: 16 amino acids. Germline V gene sequence: CDR1 LGHNT, CDR2 FRNRAP. V was clipped by 5 bases and J by 4 bases, with 15 bases between them.

This clonotype was observed a handful of times. CDR3 DNA: TGTGCCAGCAGTCAACAGGGCTGGGAGCAGTACTTC. It translates to CASSQQGWEQYF. V usage is TRBV27 and J usage is TRBJ2-7; TRBD1 might be the D (6 bases). The CDR3 loop spans 12 amino acids. Germline CDR1 and CDR2: MNHEY and SMNVEV (reference sequence). V lost 5 bases, J lost 7 bases, and 12 bases lay in between.

The chain combines TRBV6-4 with TRBJ2-1; 7 bases fit TRBD2. V was clipped by 5 bases and J by 0 bases; unmatched bases: 25. CDR3 size: 22 residues. Germline V lookup: CDR1 MRHNA, CDR2 SNTAGT. The chain's CDR3 is CASSFRSIGVLAGLSSYNEQFF. CDR3 nucleotide sequence: TGTGCCAGCAGTTTTCGGTCCATCGGTGTTTTAGCGGGCCTAAGCTCCTACAATGAGCAGTTCTTC.

The chain couples TRBV29-1 to TRBJ2-1; 8 bases align to TRBD2. The trim removed 5 bases at V and 4 bases at J, leaving 13 bases unmatched. The CDR3 totals 16 residues. CDR1 and CDR2 from the germline V gene are SQVTM and ANQGSEA. CDR3 sequence (DNA): TGCAGCGTTAATGAGCGGCGAGCGGGAGCTTACAATGAGCAGTTCTTC. Its protein product is CSVNERRAGAYNEQFF.

This clonotype was observed at least ten times. The chain recombines TRBV28 with TRBJ2-1; 10 nucleotides match TRBD2. Per the germline V gene, CDR1 is MDHEN and CDR2 is SYDVKM. This CDR3 has 15 residues. After removal of 5 bases from V and 8 bases from J, the junction contained 9 bases not matched to a gene. The CDR3 sequence is CASSIPSGSGYEQFF. In DNA form, the CDR3 reads TGTGCCAGCAGTATCCCTAGCGGGAGTGGTTATGAGCAGTTCTTC.

The chain recombines TRBV12-3 or TRBV12-4 with TRBJ2-3; 9 bases align to TRBD1. The CDR3 is 15 residues long. V dropped 5 bases and J dropped 6; count of bases not matched to a gene: 9. The CDR3 sequence: CASSPRDRVGDTQYF. The DNA for the CDR3 is TGTGCCAGCAGTCCACGGGACAGGGTAGGGGATACGCAGTATTTT.

This clonotype was counted ten times or more. The rearrangement uses TRBV15 and TRBJ2-5; TRBD2 agrees at 7 bases. V dropped 0 bases and J dropped 0; count of bases not matched to a gene: 4. CDR1 and CDR2 (germline): LNHNV, YYDKDF (reference sequence). The CDR3 totals 16 residues. CDR3 DNA sequence: TGTGCCACCAGCAGAGATAAGACTAGCCACCAAGAGACCCAGTACTTC. It is translated as CATSRDKTSHQETQYF.

This clonotype was observed a few times. J is TRBJ1-1 and V is TRBV20-1; no clear D. CDR3 length: 13 residues. Germline lookup yields CDR1 DFQATT and CDR2 SNEGSKA (reference sequence). With 5 bases removed from V and 1 base from J, the gap between germline ends came to 11 bases. The CDR3 reads CSAPVAPNTEAFF. The CDR3 bases are TGCAGTGCTCCAGTCGCACCGAACACTGAAGCTTTCTTT.

The chain couples TRBV7-9 to TRBJ2-6, with unresolved D. CDR1 and CDR2 from the germline V gene are SEHNR and FQNEAQ (reference sequence). Trimming cost V 4 bases and J 0 bases, with 7 bases left between them. This CDR3 is 15 amino acids long. The CDR3 sequence: CASSSLNSGANVLTF. CDR3 nucleotide sequence: TGTGCCAGCAGCTCCTTGAACTCTGGGGCCAACGTCCTGACTTTC.

This chain connects TRBV27 to TRBJ1-6; maybe TRBD1 (5 bases). The CDR3 contains 13 residues. Trimming stripped 3 bases from V and 7 bases from J, with 7 bases between. Germline V CDR1 and CDR2: MNHEY, SMNVEV (reference sequence). The CDR3 sequence: CASSLGPNSPLHF. The CDR3 DNA reads as TGTGCCAGCAGTTTGGGACCAAATTCACCCCTCCACTTT.

This clonotype was seen at least ten times. V gene TRBV10-3 combines with J gene TRBJ1-1; unclear D gene. Trimming shortened V by 0 bases and J by 0 bases, and 8 bases separated the two germline ends. The CDR3 contains 15 residues. Germline V lookup: CDR1 ENHRY, CDR2 SYGVKD. The CDR3 region is CAISESGSLNTEAFF. DNA for the CDR3: TGTGCCATCAGTGAGTCGGGCAGCCTGAACACTGAAGCTTTCTTT.

The chain is built from TRBV9 and TRBJ2-1, with D possibly matching TRBD2 (6 bases). The CDR3 is 17 residues long. From germline, CDR1 is SGDLS and CDR2 YYNGEE. Trimming stripped 3 bases from V and 2 bases from J, with 18 bases between. CDR3 DNA sequence: TGTGCCAGCAGCGGAAACCGGGACTCCCTTGCCTACAATGAGCAGTTCTTC. Protein product: CASSGNRDSLAYNEQFF.

This clonotype has at least ten counts. DNA for the CDR3: TGTGCCAGCAGTATCAACAAAGACTATGGCTACACCTTC. It codes for CASSINKDYGYTF. This sequence joins TRBV27 and TRBJ1-2; D gene ambiguous. Germline loops: CDR1 MNHEY, CDR2 SMNVEV (reference sequence). This CDR3 comprises 13 residues. Trimming shortened V by 5 bases and J by 3 bases, and 10 bases separated the two germline ends.

This clonotype was recorded at least ten times. The chain uses TRBV4-1 and TRBJ2-1, with 14 bases identical to TRBD2. This CDR3 spans 21 amino acids. V was clipped by 4 bases and J by 0 bases; unmatched bases: 14. Germline V CDR1 and CDR2: MGHRA, YSYEKL. CDR3 loop: CASSRPMGTSGSRRSYNEQFF. The CDR3 DNA reads TGCGCCAGCAGCCGACCTATGGGGACTAGCGGGAGTCGGCGCTCCTACAATGAGCAGTTCTTC.